The clone carrying this TCR beta chain appeared a few times. Its specificity is unknown. This sample is drawn from a study of cytomegalovirus exposure and HLA in healthy donors. Looking at the study overall: According to later analysis, the same platform produced the 130 or so validation and some 680 first-cohort repertoires.

The V gene's germline CDR1 is SGHNT and CDR2 YYREEE (reference sequence). This CDR3 has 16 amino acids. Between the trimmed V and J ends, which lost 3 bases and 2 bases, there was a span of 12 bases. General study findings and limits: Three chains linked to CMV were shown in vitro to be specific for CMV antigens.

Profiling relied on immunoSEQ multiplex PCR, and the TCRdb table lists in-frame clones only, not all of them. The table lists 100,000 to 150,000 clones, 70% to 90% of them singletons, with around 1.9% in the top ten. Material: PBMCs. The chain carries TRBV5-4 and TRBJ2-6; D may be TRBD1 (6 bases). The TCR originated in a woman in her 30s in good health and CMV-seronegative. Here the CDR3 DNA reads TGTGCCAGCAGCTCAAAGCAGGGGACTGGGGCCAACGTCCTGACTTTC. This gives the protein CASSSKQGTGANVLTF. Full variable domain (remainder filled in from reference TRBV5-4 and TRBJ2-6): ETGVTQSPTHLIKTRGQQVTLRCSSQSGHNTVSWYQQALGQGPQFIFQYYREEENGRGNFPPRFSGLQFPNYSSELNVNALELDDSALYLCASSSKQGTGANVLTFGAGSRLTVL.